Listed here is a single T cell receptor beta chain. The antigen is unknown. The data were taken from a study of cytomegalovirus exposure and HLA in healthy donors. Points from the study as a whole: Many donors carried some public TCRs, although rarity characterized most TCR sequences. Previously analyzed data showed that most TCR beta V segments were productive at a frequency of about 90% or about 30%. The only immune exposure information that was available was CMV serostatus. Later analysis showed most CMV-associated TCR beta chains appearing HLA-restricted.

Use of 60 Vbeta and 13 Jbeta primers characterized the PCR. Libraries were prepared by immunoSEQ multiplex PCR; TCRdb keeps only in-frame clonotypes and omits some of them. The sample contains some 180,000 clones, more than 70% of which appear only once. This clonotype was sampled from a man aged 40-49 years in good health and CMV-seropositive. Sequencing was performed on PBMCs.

In DNA form, the CDR3 reads TGTGCCAGCAGCTTCTCTAGCGGGATTCGGGATACGCAGTATTTT. Translated, it gives CASSFSSGIRDTQYF. This chain links TRBV7-2 with TRBJ2-3; TRBD2 agrees at 9 bases. Germline V gene data show CDR1 as SGHTA and CDR2 as FQGNSA. V trimming: 3 bases; J trimming: 6 bases; junction bases outside the gene matches: 7. The CDR3 sequence is 15 residues long.